Listed below are T cell receptor beta chains from one sample, sequenced in a study of spatial heterogeneity in lung cancer. Each CDR3 protein gets one entry after TCRdb re-called the 5' RACE reads with MiXCR. The data hold under 75,000 distinct CDR3 sequences, with about an eighth observed a single time. The material sequenced was PBMCs, taken at surgery. These receptors originate from a male donor with early-stage non-small cell lung cancer. Both conserved end residues are part of each CDR3. Fields, in order: J gene, clone size, V gene, D gene, CDR3 protein, CDR3 DNA. A D gene is named only where the DNA matches it firmly. Clone size is shown for a subset of rows, as once, few, many or a class of expanded clone.

>TRBJ2-1|medium-sized|TRBV12-3/TRBV12-4|NA
CASTFLINNEQFF
TGTGCCAGCACCTTCCTGATAAACAATGAGCAGTTCTTC
>TRBJ2-7|NA|TRBV7-2|NA
CASSMGPRNYEQYF
TGTGCCAGCAGCATGGGACCGCGCAATTACGAGCAGTACTTC
>TRBJ2-1|few|TRBV7-9|TRBD2
CASSFGTSGNEQFF
TGTGCCAGCAGCTTCGGGACTAGCGGCAATGAGCAGTTCTTC
>TRBJ2-5|NA|TRBV7-9|TRBD2
CASSLTSGYQETQYF
TGTGCCAGCAGCTTAACTAGCGGATACCAAGAGACCCAGTACTTC
>TRBJ2-7|few|TRBV12-3/TRBV12-4|NA
CASNSQGGGEQYF
TGTGCCAGCAACAGCCAGGGTGGGGGCGAGCAGTACTTC
>TRBJ1-1|few|TRBV13|NA
CASSLVPPAFF
TGTGCCAGCAGCTTAGTGCCCCCAGCTTTCTTT
>TRBJ1-1|NA|TRBV30|NA
CAWRTANTEAFF
TGTGCCTGGAGGACAGCGAACACTGAAGCTTTCTTT
>TRBJ1-1|many|TRBV6-2/TRBV6-3|NA
CASSPSTEAFF
TGTGCCAGCAGTCCGAGCACTGAAGCTTTCTTT
>TRBJ2-7|many|TRBV29-1|NA
CSVPVGERNEQYF
TGCAGCGTCCCGGTCGGGGAGCGGAACGAGCAGTACTTC
>TRBJ1-4|NA|TRBV6-6|NA
CASSLGQLGEKLFF
TGTGCCAGCAGTCTCGGACAGTTGGGCGAAAAACTGTTTTTT
>TRBJ2-1|many|TRBV7-9|TRBD2
CASSPPPRLAIYNEQFF
TGTGCCAGCAGCCCACCCCCACGACTAGCGATCTACAATGAGCAGTTCTTC
>TRBJ2-7|NA|TRBV5-5|TRBD1
CASSLQIQGLSSYEQYF
TGTGCCAGCAGCCTTCAGATACAGGGGTTATCCTCCTACGAGCAGTACTTC
>TRBJ2-2|NA|TRBV4-3|NA
CASSRRWGTGELFF
TGCGCCAGCAGCCGCCGATGGGGCACCGGGGAGCTGTTTTTT
>TRBJ1-5|NA|TRBV30|TRBD1
CAWAVGQGDQPQHF
TGTGCCTGGGCCGTGGGACAGGGAGATCAGCCCCAGCATTTT
>TRBJ2-1|NA|TRBV7-9|NA
CASSKTGSSYNEQFF
TGTGCCAGCAGCAAAACAGGGAGCTCCTACAATGAGCAGTTCTTC
>TRBJ2-3|few|TRBV2|TRBD2
CASKGNSGSTDTQYF
TGTGCCAGCAAGGGTAATAGCGGGAGCACAGATACGCAGTATTTT
>TRBJ1-5|few|TRBV5-1|TRBD1
CASSPSGTGEVSNQPQHF
TGCGCCAGCAGCCCCTCCGGGACAGGGGAGGTCAGCAATCAGCCCCAGCATTTT
>TRBJ2-1|many|TRBV7-9|NA
CASEEVNEQFF
TGTGCCAGCGAAGAAGTGAATGAGCAGTTCTTC
>TRBJ2-7|many|TRBV5-4|NA
CASSYSGTYEQYF
TGTGCCAGCAGCTACTCCGGGACCTACGAGCAGTACTTC
>TRBJ1-2|NA|TRBV7-9|NA
CATEQGPYGYTF
TGTGCCACCGAACAGGGTCCGTATGGCTACACCTTC
>TRBJ2-3|many|TRBV21-1|NA
CASSKGASGPYTDTQYF
TGTGCCAGCAGCAAAGGGGCTAGCGGGCCCTACACAGATACGCAGTATTTT
>TRBJ2-1|few|TRBV5-1|NA
CASSLAARSPQDEQFF
TGCGCCAGCAGCTTGGCGGCGCGGAGCCCCCAAGATGAGCAGTTCTTC
>TRBJ2-2|few|TRBV4-2|TRBD2
CASSQDGPSGRYTGELFF
TGTGCCAGCAGCCAAGATGGACCTAGCGGGAGGTACACCGGGGAGCTGTTTTTT
>TRBJ2-7|NA|TRBV28|TRBD1
CASSPGQSSYEQYF
TGTGCCAGCAGTCCGGGACAGAGCTCCTACGAGCAGTACTTC
>TRBJ1-2|few|TRBV15|NA
CATSRDPGAQSYGYTF
TGTGCCACCAGCAGAGATCCAGGGGCGCAGAGCTATGGCTACACCTTC
>TRBJ1-2|NA|TRBV5-1|TRBD1
CASSSGTGDGYGYTF
TGCGCCAGCAGCTCGGGAACAGGGGACGGCTATGGCTACACCTTC
>TRBJ2-7|many|TRBV29-1|NA
CSVHQGQGYEQYF
TGCAGCGTTCACCAGGGGCAGGGGTACGAGCAGTACTTC
>TRBJ2-5|many|TRBV6-5|TRBD1
CASSPSQGVGETQYF
TGTGCCAGCAGCCCTAGTCAGGGGGTGGGAGAGACCCAGTACTTC
>TRBJ2-1|many|TRBV7-9|NA
CASSLGEYNEQFF
TGTGCCAGCAGCTTAGGGGAGTACAATGAGCAGTTCTTC
>TRBJ2-1|NA|TRBV7-3|NA
CASSPWGANEQFF
TGTGCCAGCAGCCCCTGGGGGGCCAATGAGCAGTTCTTC
>TRBJ1-5|few|TRBV18|TRBD1
CASSLTGENQPQHF
TGTGCCAGCTCACTGACAGGGGAGAATCAGCCCCAGCATTTT
>TRBJ2-7|few|TRBV12-3/TRBV12-4|TRBD1
CASSLETGYEQYF
TGTGCCAGCAGTTTAGAGACAGGGTACGAGCAGTACTTC
>TRBJ2-7|NA|TRBV9|NA
CASSRAGVSYEQYF
TGTGCCAGCAGCAGAGCAGGGGTCTCCTACGAGCAGTACTTC